These 15 T cell receptor beta chains came from one sample sequenced in a study of blood T cell repertoires in COVID-19. Profiled with immunoSEQ multiplex PCR; TCRdb holds only in-frame clones, not every one. The repertoire holds about 270,000 clones, about nine tenths seen once, with about 10% in the top ten. Sample: peripheral blood. The receptor set was obtained from a man aged 35 to 55 who had recovered from COVID-19.

This chain links TRBV27 with TRBJ2-2, with 10 bases lining up with TRBD2. Per germline, CDR1 MNHEY and CDR2 SMNVEV (reference sequence). The CDR3 length is 17 residues. Trimming cost V 0 bases and J 1 base; bases outside gene matches: 2. The CDR3 coding sequence is TGTGCCAGCAGTTTATCCCCTAGCGGGAGGAACACCGGGGAGCTGTTTTTT. It codes for CASSLSPSGRNTGELFF.

J is TRBJ1-1 and V is TRBV18; D not resolved. CDR1 is KGHSH and CDR2 is LQKENI in the germline V gene. CDR3 length: 13 residues. V was cut by 6 bases and J by 3 bases, with 11 bases left in between. The CDR3 DNA is TGTGCCAGCTCCCGCGACATAGACACTGAAGCTTTCTTT. This sequence encodes CASSRDIDTEAFF.

This clone occurred once. The chain combines TRBV6-2 or TRBV6-3 with TRBJ2-7, with a weak D call TRBD1 (5 bases). Germline V gene lookup returns CDR1 MNHEY and CDR2 SVGEGT. Trimming took off 2 bases at V and 3 bases at J, with 8 bases between the two ends. The CDR3 runs 13 residues. CDR3 amino acids: CASSYRGGYEQYF. The CDR3 region has the DNA TGTGCCAGCAGTTACAGGGGTGGCTACGAGCAGTACTTC.

The chain links TRBV3-1 (or the pseudogene TRBV3-2) to TRBJ2-1; D is ambiguous. The CDR3 runs to 14 residues. The V end lost 3 bases, the J end lost 2 bases, and 8 bases lay between the germline ends. CDR1 LGHDT and CDR2 YNNKEL come from the germline V gene (reference sequence). CDR3 DNA sequence: TGTGCCAGCAGCCATGGCGGTGCCTACAATGAGCAGTTCTTC. Translation: CASSHGGAYNEQFF.

The chain is built from TRBV25-1 and TRBJ1-2, with D tentatively TRBD1 (5 bases). The V gene's germline CDR1 is MGHDK and CDR2 SYGVNS. Trimming removed 4 bases at V and 1 base at J, with 10 bases between. There are 14 residues in the CDR3. The CDR3 reads CASSGNRFNYGYTF. CDR3 bases: TGTGCCAGCAGTGGGAACAGGTTTAACTATGGCTACACCTTC.

This clone was found a few times. J is TRBJ2-3 and V is TRBV5-1; 7 bases are a match to TRBD1. The germline V gene has CDR1 SGHRS and CDR2 YFSETQ. CDR3 length equals 14 residues. V dropped 5 bases and J dropped 2; count of bases not matched to a gene: 5. The CDR3 nucleotides are TGCGCCAGCAGGATACAGGGGTTCACAGATACGCAGTATTTT. Residues: CASRIQGFTDTQYF.

V is TRBV6-5 and J is TRBJ1-2, with TRBD1 as a possible D gene (5 bases). The CDR3 is made up of 16 amino acids. Germline CDR1 reads MNHEY; CDR2 reads SVGAGI. V shed 2 bases and J shed 4 bases, with 17 bases lying between them. CDR3 in DNA: TGTGCCAGCAGTTACATGGAAGTGGGGGGACTCTATGGCTACACCTTC. Residues: CASSYMEVGGLYGYTF.

In nucleotides, the CDR3 is TGTGCCAGCAGCAAGGACGGGGGGACAAAACTGTTTTTT. Encoded protein: CASSKDGGTKLFF. The V gene is TRBV5-6, the J gene TRBJ1-4; the D gene is possibly TRBD1 (5 bases). The V gene's germline CDR1 is SGHDT and CDR2 YYEEEE. This CDR3 is 13 amino acids long. The V gene lost 4 bases and the J gene lost 10 bases, with 14 bases spanning the gap.

The chain uses TRBV6-5 and TRBJ1-3, with no clear D. The CDR3 is 14 amino acids. Between the trimmed V and J ends, which lost 11 bases and 0 bases, there was a span of 14 bases. From germline, CDR1 is MNHEY and CDR2 SVGAGI. CDR3 nucleotides: TGTGCCGTGAGCGAGGTCGCCTCTGGAAACACCATATATTTT. Translation: CAVSEVASGNTIYF.

This clone came up once. The V gene is TRBV6-6, the J gene TRBJ2-7, with TRBD2 matching over 8 bases. Germline V gene data show CDR1 as MNHNY and CDR2 as SVGAGI (reference sequence). V lost 2 bases, J lost 2 bases, and 5 bases stayed unmatched. The length of the CDR3 is 15 residues. The CDR3 bases are TGTGCCAGCAGTTACGGGGCGGGGGGTCCCTACGAGCAGTACTTC. Translating gives CASSYGAGGPYEQYF.

The count of this clone is one. The chain carries TRBV14 and TRBJ2-7; possible D gene TRBD2, 6 bases. V lost 0 bases and J 6 bases, leaving 27 bases between the germline ends. The CDR3 runs to 19 residues. Germline loops: CDR1 SGHDN, CDR2 FVKESK. The CDR3 loop reads CASSQENLRRDRPVSEQYF. The DNA for the CDR3 is TGTGCCAGCAGCCAAGAAAATTTAAGGAGGGACCGTCCTGTATCCGAGCAGTACTTC.

CDR3 bases: TGCAGTGCTAGTCCCGGGACAGGGACGACAGAGCAGTTCTTC. It yields the protein CSASPGTGTTEQFF. This chain links TRBV20-1 with TRBJ2-1, with 9 bases fitting TRBD1. Trimming removed 3 bases from V and 10 bases from J; junction bases left unmatched: 10. The CDR3 has 14 residues. Germline V CDR1 and CDR2: DFQATT, SNEGSKA (reference sequence).

V is TRBV4-2 and J is TRBJ2-7, with D maybe TRBD1 (6 bases). The germline gives CDR1 LGHNA, CDR2 YNFKEQ. The CDR3 length is 15 residues. Trimming cost V 4 bases and J 1 base, with 14 bases left between them. Here the CDR3 DNA reads TGTGCCAGCAGCCGACAGCCAGGACAGTCCTACGAGCAGTACTTC. It translates to CASSRQPGQSYEQYF.

This chain joins TRBV6-5 and TRBJ1-2; maybe TRBD1 (6 bases). With 4 bases removed from V and 8 bases from J, the gap between germline ends came to 11 bases. The V gene's germline CDR1 is MNHEY and CDR2 SVGAGI. This CDR3 has 12 amino acids. The CDR3 region is CASSSYREGYTF. The CDR3 nucleotides are TGTGCCAGCAGTTCTTACAGGGAAGGCTACACCTTC.

The V and J genes are TRBV12-3 or TRBV12-4 and TRBJ2-3; possibly TRBD1 for D (5 bases). Trimming took 1 base from V and 8 from J, leaving 10 bases between them. The CDR3 spans 13 residues. The CDR3 loop reads CASSLDFRGTQYF. The DNA of the CDR3 is TGTGCCAGCAGTTTAGACTTTAGGGGTACGCAGTATTTT.